These 20 T cell receptor beta chains share one sample of origin, sequenced in a study of vaccination effects on CD4 cells after COVID-19. When less than 13 days of culture had elapsed, CD4+ T cells were isolated. Participants received two doses of either the BNT162b2 or mRNA-1273 vaccine. Assay used: immunoSEQ multiplex PCR; TCRdb lists only in-frame clones, some missing. This table has approximately 60,000 clones, about 81% appearing once. Their antigens remain unidentified. The input for sequencing was CD4+ T cells from PBMCs cultured without peptide, taken after COVID-19 vaccination. The source is a human donor who received a COVID-19 vaccine.

The chain carries TRBV6-2 or TRBV6-3 and TRBJ1-1, with TRBD1 matching 8 bases. The germline V gene encodes CDR1 MNHEY and CDR2 SVGEGT. This CDR3 has 14 amino acids. J gave up 4 bases and V 5 bases, and 6 bases lay outside the gene matches. The CDR3 DNA reads TGTGCCAGCAGTCCCGGACAGGGTTTCACTGAAGCTTTCTTT. It encodes CASSPGQGFTEAFF.

The V gene is TRBV7-9, the J gene TRBJ1-2; 9 bases are a match to TRBD1. The ends lost 0 bases at V and 6 bases at J; junction bases unmatched: 17. The germline gives CDR1 SEHNR, CDR2 FQNEAQ (reference sequence). This CDR3 is built from 19 residues. CDR3 in amino acids: CASSLAGSGTGYRTNGYTF. In DNA form, the CDR3 reads TGTGCCAGCAGCTTAGCAGGCTCCGGGACAGGGTATCGGACTAATGGCTACACCTTC.

The CDR3 here is CASSPGPSYEQYF. CDR3 nucleotides: TGTGCCAGCAGCCCTGGACCCTCCTACGAGCAGTACTTC. The genes are TRBV7-2 and TRBJ2-7; D not resolved. Trimming removed 5 bases at V and 0 bases at J, with 8 bases between. The germline gives CDR1 SGHTA, CDR2 FQGNSA. The CDR3 spans 13 residues.

The chain is built from TRBV25-1 and TRBJ2-3; weak D call: TRBD2 (5 bases). Germline CDR1 and CDR2: MGHDK and SYGVNS. V gave up 9 bases and J gave up 6 bases, with 16 bases separating them. The CDR3 length is 13 residues. CDR3 coding DNA: TGTGCCAGTTCGGCGGGCCTGCGGGATACGCAGTATTTT. This gives the protein CASSAGLRDTQYF.

This rearrangement joins TRBV7-9 to TRBJ2-1, with D hard to call. This CDR3 region has 13 residues. Trimming shortened V by 5 bases and J by 8 bases, and 13 bases separated the two germline ends. CDR1 is SEHNR and CDR2 is FQNEAQ in the germline V gene (reference sequence). The CDR3 sequence is CASSRESRDEQFF. CDR3 DNA: TGTGCCAGCAGCCGCGAGAGTCGGGATGAGCAGTTCTTC. The full variable domain, its missing parts supplied by reference TRBV7-9 and TRBJ2-1, is DTGVSQNPRHKITKRGQNVTFRCDPISEHNRLYWYRQTLGQGPEFLTYFQNEAQLEKSRLLSDRFSAERPKGSFSTLEIQRTEQGDSAMYLCASSRESRDEQFFGPGTRLTVL.

This clone was counted between two and nine times. The V gene is TRBV25-1, the J gene TRBJ1-6; D ambiguous. Trimming took off 1 base at V and 7 bases at J, with 11 bases between the two ends. Germline values: CDR1 MGHDK, CDR2 SYGVNS. The CDR3 is 15 amino acids. Here the CDR3 reads CASSESVRANSPLHF. In DNA form, the CDR3 reads TGTGCCAGCAGTGAATCTGTGCGGGCCAATTCACCCCTCCACTTT.

The chain carries TRBV29-1 and TRBJ1-1, with D maybe TRBD1 (6 bases). V was trimmed by 7 bases and J by 4 bases, leaving 16 bases between them. Germline loops: CDR1 SQVTM, CDR2 ANQGSEA. The CDR3 sequence is 13 residues long. The CDR3 loop is CSGAGAGGTEAFF. DNA of the CDR3: TGCAGCGGGGCGGGGGCCGGGGGCACTGAAGCTTTCTTT.

The V and J genes are TRBV3-1 (or the pseudogene TRBV3-2) and TRBJ1-2, with 7 bases identical to TRBD1. Germline V gives CDR1 LGHDT, CDR2 YNNKEL (reference sequence). The V gene end was trimmed by 4 bases and the J gene end by 7 bases; junction bases not matched to a gene: 6. The CDR3 sequence is 13 residues long. The CDR3 region is CASSLTGQGGYTF. The DNA of the CDR3 is TGTGCCAGCAGCCTGACAGGGCAGGGTGGCTACACCTTC.

There are a few counts of this clone. V is TRBV7-2 and J is TRBJ1-4; TRBD1 matches 9 bases. The germline CDR1 and CDR2 sequences are SGHTA and FQGNSA. The CDR3 contains 14 residues. Unmatched junction bases numbered 6, after V lost 5 bases and J lost 8 bases. The DNA for the CDR3 is TGTGCCAGCAGCCCAAGGACAGGGGTGGAAAAACTGTTTTTT. This translates into CASSPRTGVEKLFF.

The chain recombines TRBV4-1 with TRBJ2-7; D perhaps matches TRBD1 (6 bases). This CDR3 contains 13 residues. The V end was cut by 5 bases, the J end by 3 bases, with 11 bases between. CDR1 is MGHRA and CDR2 is YSYEKL in the germline V gene. CDR3 sequence: CASSKRDNYEQYF. The CDR3 DNA sequence: TGCGCCAGCAGCAAACGGGACAACTACGAGCAGTACTTC.

The gene calls are TRBV6-4 and TRBJ1-2; 8 bases line up with TRBD1. CDR1 is MRHNA and CDR2 is SNTAGT in the germline V gene. The CDR3 is made up of 15 amino acids. The junction had 7 bases not matched to a gene; V was cut back by 5 bases and J by 2 bases. The CDR3 DNA sequence: TGTGCCAGCAGTCCGGAACAGGGGGTAAACTATGGCTACACCTTC. It codes for CASSPEQGVNYGYTF.

This clone appeared a single time. V usage is TRBV12-5 and J usage is TRBJ2-5, with TRBD1 identical over 8 bases. CDR1 is LGHNT and CDR2 is FRNRAP in the germline V gene. With 4 bases clipped from V and 2 bases from J, the junction kept 6 bases outside the gene matches. The CDR3 is 15 residues long. This chain's CDR3 is CASGSLQGAQETQYF. The CDR3 bases are TGTGCTAGTGGTTCTCTCCAGGGGGCTCAAGAGACCCAGTACTTC.

This clone was counted only a few times. J is TRBJ2-1 and V is TRBV5-1; the match to TRBD2 covers 10 bases. With V trimmed by 2 bases and J by 10 bases, 6 bases remained unmatched. The germline gives CDR1 SGHRS, CDR2 YFSETQ. The CDR3 length is 14 residues. CDR3 protein: CASSFGTSDREQFF. The CDR3 nucleotides read TGCGCCAGCAGCTTTGGGACTAGCGATCGAGAGCAGTTCTTC.

The chain combines TRBV15 with TRBJ2-7; D is tentatively TRBD1 or TRBD2 (5 bases each). Trimming stripped 8 bases from V and 2 bases from J, with 13 bases between. Germline CDR1 LNHNV, CDR2 YYDKDF (reference sequence). The CDR3 is 13 residues long. CDR3: CATSRDGPYEQYF. In DNA, the CDR3 is TGTGCCACCTCTCGGGACGGCCCCTACGAGCAGTACTTC. Full variable domain (missing parts from reference TRBV15 and TRBJ2-7): DAMVIQNPRYQVTQFGKPVTLSCSQTLNHNVMYWYQQKSSQAPKLLFHYYDKDFNNEADTPDNFQSRRPNTSFCFLDIRSPGLGDTAMYLCATSRDGPYEQYFGPGTRLTVT.

The chain joins TRBV19 to TRBJ2-7; D is perhaps TRBD1 (6 bases). CDR1 LNHDA and CDR2 SQIVND come from the germline V gene (reference sequence). The CDR3 is 14 residues long. V was cut by 5 bases and J by 3 bases, with 14 bases left in between. This CDR3 is CASSATGTNYEQYF. The CDR3 DNA reads as TGTGCCAGTAGTGCGACCGGGACAAACTACGAGCAGTACTTC.

This chain connects TRBV5-4 to TRBJ2-2; D is possibly TRBD1 (6 bases). V dropped 0 bases and J dropped 3 bases, with 9 bases sitting between them. The CDR3 runs to 15 residues. CDR1 SGHNT and CDR2 YYREEE come from the germline V gene (reference sequence). The CDR3 DNA reads TGTGCCAGCAGCTTGGGGAACAGGGACACCGGGGAGCTGTTTTTT. As protein: CASSLGNRDTGELFF.

The rearrangement uses TRBV7-2 and TRBJ2-1; TRBD1 or TRBD2 may be the D gene (6 bases each). V shed 5 bases and J shed 7 bases, with 15 bases lying between them. Germline V gene data show CDR1 as SGHTA and CDR2 as FQGNSA. The CDR3 sequence is 14 residues long. CDR3 sequence reads: CASSLLGGINEQFF. As DNA, the CDR3 is TGTGCCAGCAGCCTACTGGGGGGCATTAATGAGCAGTTCTTC.

The V and J genes are TRBV24-1 and TRBJ2-2; no clear D. CDR1 is KGHDR, CDR2 SFDVKD, per germline. The CDR3 has 17 residues. Trimming shortened V by 11 bases and J by 0 bases, and 21 bases separated the two germline ends. CDR3 DNA: TGTGCCAGAGAAACCCCCCGGATCCCTCCGAACACCGGGGAGCTGTTTTTT. Translated: CARETPRIPPNTGELFF.

This chain joins TRBV3-1 (or the pseudogene TRBV3-2) and TRBJ1-1; no firm D call. Looked up from germline, CDR1 is LGHDT and CDR2 is YNNKEL (reference sequence). V lost 0 bases, J lost 0 bases, and 11 bases lay in between. CDR3 length: 16 amino acids. The CDR3 DNA sequence: TGTGCCAGCAGCCAAGATCTGCGAAACTTGAACACTGAAGCTTTCTTT. Amino acids: CASSQDLRNLNTEAFF.

This sequence joins TRBV9 and TRBJ2-1, with 7 nucleotides matching TRBD2. The CDR3 is 15 residues long. Trimming took 4 bases from V and 6 from J; bases not matched to a gene: 10. In germline, CDR1 is SGDLS, CDR2 YYNGEE. The CDR3 region has the DNA TGTGCCAGCAGCCAAAGCGGGGAAAACGTCAATGAGCAGTTCTTC. Its translation is CASSQSGENVNEQFF.